These 26 T cell receptor beta chains originate from one sample sequenced in a study of blood T cells in healthy people across ages. It was with a sample-barcoded 5' primer and a J-beta primer mix that a second PCR of roughly 7 to 12 cycles was run. TCRdb used MiXCR to reprocess the 5' RACE reads, holding one entry per CDR3 protein. This table holds about 730,000 distinct CDR3 sequences, more than 40% found once. The sample comprised blood. The receptors come from an older woman in good health.

This clonotype was found many times. This rearrangement joins TRBV7-2 to TRBJ2-3, with 7 bases identical to TRBD2. Germline-derived CDR1 and CDR2 are SGHTA and FQGNSA. This CDR3 is 14 amino acids long. V lost 3 bases, J lost 1 base, and 1 base stayed unmatched. The CDR3 nucleotides are TGTGCCAGCAGCTTCGGACTAGGCACAGATACGCAGTATTTT. This codes for CASSFGLGTDTQYF. The whole variable domain, remainder taken from reference TRBV7-2 and TRBJ2-3, is GAGVSQSPSNKVTEKGKDVELRCDPISGHTALYWYRQSLGQGLEFLIYFQGNSAPDKSGLPSDRFSAERTGGSVSTLTIQRTQQEDSAVYLCASSFGLGTDTQYFGPGTRLTVL.

The chain is built from TRBV6-5 and TRBJ1-2; TRBD1 matches at 7 bases. Germline V lookup: CDR1 MNHEY, CDR2 SVGAGI. V trimming: 2 bases; J trimming: 3 bases; junction bases outside the gene matches: 6. This CDR3 region has 15 residues. This CDR3 reads CASSYGDRGDYGYTF. Written as DNA, the CDR3 is TGTGCCAGCAGTTACGGGGACAGAGGAGACTATGGCTACACCTTC.

V gene TRBV20-1 combines with J gene TRBJ2-5, with 12 bases matching TRBD2. V was pared by 3 bases and J by 5 bases, with 10 bases of the junction left unmatched. The length of the CDR3 is 16 residues. Germline CDR1 reads DFQATT; CDR2 reads SNEGSKA (reference sequence). CDR3 bases: TGCAGTGCTAGGGCGGCTAGCGGGAGGGCCGTGGAGACCCAGTACTTC. Amino acids: CSARAASGRAVETQYF.

This chain uses TRBV9 with TRBJ2-5; D perhaps matches TRBD2 (6 bases). Germline V gene sequence: CDR1 SGDLS, CDR2 YYNGEE. V lost 4 bases and J lost 4, with 14 bases in between. CDR3 size: 14 residues. The CDR3 region is CASSPGLPRETQYF. DNA for the CDR3: TGTGCCAGCAGCCCGGGACTCCCTCGAGAGACCCAGTACTTC.

This clonotype was seen more than once but under ten times. V usage is TRBV28 and J usage is TRBJ2-7; 8 bases line up with TRBD2. Germline trimming cut 7 bases from V and 0 bases from J; bases unmatched to any gene: 11. The CDR3 has 16 residues. Germline V gene data show CDR1 as MDHEN and CDR2 as SYDVKM. As DNA, the CDR3 is TGTGCCAGCACCGACGGAGGGACTAGGGCCTCCTACGAGCAGTACTTC. Translation: CASTDGGTRASYEQYF.

In its sample, this clonotype was seen a few times. The genes are TRBV12-3 or TRBV12-4 and TRBJ2-1, with 12 bases that match TRBD2. The CDR3 contains 17 residues. Trimming at V came to 6 bases and at J to 7 bases, leaving 13 bases not matched to a gene. The CDR3 coding sequence is TGTGCCAGCAGCCCATCTAGCGGGGGGGCCTTCAGTAATGAGCAGTTCTTC. It specifies CASSPSSGGAFSNEQFF.

In its sample, this clonotype was seen a few times. The V call is TRBV20-1, the J call TRBJ2-3, with 10 positions matching TRBD2. CDR1 and CDR2 from the germline V gene are DFQATT and SNEGSKA (reference sequence). Germline trimming cut 5 bases from V and 4 bases from J; bases unmatched to any gene: 15. CDR3 size: 17 residues. CDR3 sequence: CSADLAGGQAVADTQYF. CDR3 sequence (DNA): TGCAGTGCTGATTTAGCGGGAGGACAAGCGGTAGCAGATACGCAGTATTTT.

The genes are TRBV7-6 and TRBJ2-1; tentatively, D is TRBD2 (5 bases). Germline loops: CDR1 SGHVS, CDR2 FNYEAQ. The CDR3 runs to 14 residues. Trimming took off 0 bases at V and 9 bases at J, with 12 bases between the two ends. The CDR3 loop reads CASSLAAAGGEQFF. The CDR3 bases are TGTGCCAGCAGCTTAGCGGCGGCAGGAGGTGAGCAGTTCTTC.

The rearrangement uses TRBV14 and TRBJ2-5, with 7 bases lining up with TRBD2. V dropped 1 base and J dropped 7; count of bases not matched to a gene: 18. Germline loops: CDR1 SGHDN, CDR2 FVKESK. The CDR3 is 18 residues long. CDR3 nucleotides: TGTGCCAGCAGCCAAGTTAAAGCGGTCGGAGCGGGAACACGGACCCAGTACTTC. Its translation: CASSQVKAVGAGTRTQYF.

The J gene is TRBJ2-1, the V gene TRBV20-1; TRBD2 might be the D (7 bases). Germline CDR1 and CDR2: DFQATT and SNEGSKA (reference sequence). This CDR3 has 15 residues. Trimming stripped 5 bases from V and 5 bases from J, with 19 bases between. This CDR3 reads CSAPSSGGADNEQFF. Written as DNA, the CDR3 is TGCAGTGCTCCCTCCAGTGGGGGGGCCGACAATGAGCAGTTCTTC.

The V gene is TRBV3-1, the J gene TRBJ2-3; D is undetermined. The CDR3 is 12 amino acids. Germline lookup yields CDR1 LGHDT and CDR2 YNNKEL (reference sequence). The V gene lost 1 base and the J gene lost 8 bases, with 7 bases spanning the gap. This chain's CDR3 is CASSQVKATQYF. The CDR3 DNA reads as TGTGCCAGCAGCCAAGTAAAAGCTACGCAGTATTTT.

The chain couples TRBV12-3 or TRBV12-4 to TRBJ1-2; D is uncertain. This CDR3 has 12 residues. With 2 bases removed from V and 5 bases from J, the gap between germline ends came to 6 bases. The DNA for the CDR3 is TGTGCCAGCAGTTTATCCCAATATGGCTACACCTTC. Translating it yields CASSLSQYGYTF.

V and J are TRBV5-1 and TRBJ2-7, with a possible D match to TRBD1 (6 bases). CDR3 length: 14 amino acids. Germline CDR1 and CDR2: SGHRS and YFSETQ. Trimming left V 0 bases short and J 3 bases short, with 10 bases between. CDR3 in DNA: TGCGCCAGCAGCTTGGGACGGACAGACTACGAGCAGTACTTC. It codes for CASSLGRTDYEQYF.

This clonotype was found a few times. A much larger clone lies one base from this, so it may be a read error. The chain recombines TRBV3-1 with TRBJ2-7, with D unresolved. V lost 1 base and J lost 7, with 8 bases in between. The CDR3 extends over 12 amino acids. Germline values: CDR1 LGHDT, CDR2 YNNKEL (reference sequence). The CDR3 DNA sequence: TGTGCCAGCAGCCAAGTTGCTGTTGAGCAGTACTTC. Residues: CASSQVAVEQYF.

This clonotype was seen repeatedly, ten times or more. A junction boundary mismatches the germline segment, possibly from a read error. The V and J genes are TRBV7-3 and TRBJ2-7; the D gene is possibly TRBD2 (5 bases). Germline lookup yields CDR1 SGHTA and CDR2 FQGTGA. The CDR3 sequence is 9 residues long. CDR3 region: CRGLYEQYF. The CDR3 coding sequence is TGCAGAGGGCTTTACGAGCAGTACTTC.

The CDR3 sequence is CSVYTTGVRGYTF. CDR3 nucleotide sequence: TGCAGCGTCTACACAACAGGAGTACGTGGCTACACCTTC. The chain employs TRBV29-1 and TRBJ1-2; possible D gene TRBD1, 5 bases. Trimming took off 6 bases at V and 7 bases at J, with 18 bases between the two ends. CDR1 is SQVTM and CDR2 is ANQGSEA in the germline V gene. The CDR3 sequence is 13 residues long.

There are a few counts of this clonotype. The rearrangement joins TRBV5-1 to TRBJ2-3; D unresolved. V was clipped by 4 bases and J by 6 bases, with 15 bases between them. The germline V gene encodes CDR1 SGHRS and CDR2 YFSETQ. The CDR3 sequence is 14 residues long. DNA for the CDR3: TGCGCCAGCAGCCTCGGGTCTCGTGGGGATACGCAGTATTTT. Protein sequence: CASSLGSRGDTQYF.

This clonotype was seen a few times. The chain recombines TRBV12-3 or TRBV12-4 with TRBJ2-1; 9 bases match TRBD2. The CDR3 runs 15 residues. The V gene end was trimmed by 7 bases and the J gene end by 4 bases; junction bases not matched to a gene: 8. CDR3 protein: CASTDGLAQYNEQFF. CDR3 bases: TGTGCCAGCACTGATGGACTAGCGCAGTACAATGAGCAGTTCTTC.

This clonotype was found a few times. The CDR3 loop reads CASSPSRWGSPDEQYF. The CDR3 nucleotides are TGTGCCAGCAGCCCCTCCCGTTGGGGTAGCCCCGACGAGCAGTACTTC. The chain carries TRBV7-8 and TRBJ2-7, with unresolved D. Germline V CDR1 and CDR2: SGHVS, FQNEAQ. CDR3 length: 16 amino acids. The ends were cut back, 5 bases at V and 5 bases at J, with 22 bases in the middle.

In nucleotides, the CDR3 is TGCGCCAGCAGCCAAGGTCAGGGACAGAGTTATGGCTACACCTTC. It translates to CASSQGQGQSYGYTF. The chain has TRBV4-3 and TRBJ1-2; 7 positions match TRBD1. Losses at the gene ends were 1 base for V and 5 bases for J; bases not matched to a gene: 7. The length of the CDR3 is 15 residues. From germline, CDR1 is LGHNA and CDR2 YSLEER.

The chain employs TRBV24-1 and TRBJ1-5, with D perhaps matching TRBD1 (6 bases). The length of the CDR3 is 14 residues. Germline CDR1 reads KGHDR; CDR2 reads SFDVKD. The germline V and J ends were trimmed by 4 bases and 4 bases, with 10 bases remaining between them. CDR3 sequence: CATSEGQYNQPQHF. The CDR3 DNA sequence: TGTGCCACCAGTGAAGGACAGTATAATCAGCCCCAGCATTTT.

The chain recombines TRBV4-1 with TRBJ1-1; D is perhaps TRBD1 (5 bases). In germline, CDR1 is MGHRA, CDR2 YSYEKL. CDR3 length: 14 amino acids. V was cut by 3 bases and J by 2 bases, with 10 bases left in between. CDR3: CASSQGLGNTEAFF. The CDR3 DNA follows: TGCGCCAGCAGCCAGGGACTGGGCAACACTGAAGCTTTCTTT.

This clonotype was seen only a few times. This chain joins TRBV5-5 and TRBJ2-7, with a weak D call TRBD1 (5 bases). The CDR3 is 14 amino acids. The V gene lost 1 base and the J gene lost 3 bases, with 11 bases spanning the gap. Germline loops: CDR1 SGHKS, CDR2 YYEKEE (reference sequence). Here the CDR3 DNA reads TGTGCCAGCAGCTTGTTACAGGCCAGCTACGAGCAGTACTTC. Translated, it gives CASSLLQASYEQYF.

For the CDR3, the DNA is TGCGCCAGCTCTCCGTCGGTGAAACAAGAGACCCAGTACTTC. This translates into CASSPSVKQETQYF. The V and J genes are TRBV5-1 and TRBJ2-5; D is unclear. The CDR3 totals 14 residues. V was shortened by 7 bases and J by 2 bases, with 15 bases between the two germline ends. Germline assignment: CDR1 SGHRS and CDR2 YFSETQ.

The V and J genes are TRBV7-2 and TRBJ2-1; possible D gene TRBD1, 6 bases. Looked up from germline, CDR1 is SGHTA and CDR2 is FQGNSA. V was trimmed by 8 bases and J by 10 bases, leaving 18 bases between them. The CDR3 is 13 residues long. CDR3 protein: CASGTQGHREQFF. CDR3 DNA: TGTGCCAGCGGAACACAGGGCCACAGGGAGCAGTTCTTC.

In this sample, this clonotype turned up a few times. This chain joins TRBV7-3 and TRBJ2-1, with D perhaps assigned TRBD1 or TRBD2 (5 bases each). Trimming left V 6 bases short and J 3 bases short, with 9 bases between. The CDR3 covers 13 residues. CDR1 and CDR2 from the germline V gene are SGHTA and FQGTGA. The CDR3 loop reads CASRGPNYNEQFF. CDR3 sequence (DNA): TGTGCCAGCAGGGGACCTAACTACAATGAGCAGTTCTTC.